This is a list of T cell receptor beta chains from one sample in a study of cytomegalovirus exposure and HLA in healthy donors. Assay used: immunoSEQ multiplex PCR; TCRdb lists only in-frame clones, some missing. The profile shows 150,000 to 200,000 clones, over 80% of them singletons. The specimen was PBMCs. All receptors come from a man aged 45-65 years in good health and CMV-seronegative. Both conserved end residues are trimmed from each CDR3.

ASSPTGVKQETQY TRBV7-6
ASSSPRWRQGDGYT TRBV28
ASSPRLAGVADTQY TRBV7-3
ASSLPGREETQY TRBV5-4
ASSPSRGTTDTQY TRBV5-1
ASSSTATGSPLH TRBV5-1
ASSQSGTGGTEQY TRBV4-3
ASSIASLGQGRSGANVLT TRBV19
ASSSDRGAGNTIY TRBV2
ASRGNEQF TRBV7-9
ASSDDSGSVYEQY TRBV6-1
ASSLVGHGGDYGYT TRBV7-2
AWRLAGAQTQY TRBV30
ASSYSTGVQNTIY TRBV6-5
ASSPRLDSEQY TRBV18
ASSMDRGGYEQY TRBV5-1